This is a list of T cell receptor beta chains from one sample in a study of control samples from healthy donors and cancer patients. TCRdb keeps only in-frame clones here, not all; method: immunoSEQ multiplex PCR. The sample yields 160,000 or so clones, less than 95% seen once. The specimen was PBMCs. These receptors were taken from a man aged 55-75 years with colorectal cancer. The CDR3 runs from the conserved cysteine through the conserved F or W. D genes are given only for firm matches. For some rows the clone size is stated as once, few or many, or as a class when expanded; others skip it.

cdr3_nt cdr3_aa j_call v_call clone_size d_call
TGTGCCAGCAGCCCCTCGGGCACCGCGAACACTGAAGCTTTCTTT CASSPSGTANTEAFF TRBJ1-1 TRBV11-2 - -
TGTGCCAGCTCTTACTCCCAGGGGGGAGATGGCTACACCTTC CASSYSQGGDGYTF TRBJ1-2 TRBV6-5 once TRBD1
TGTGCCAGCAGTGACAGGGGACGGAACTATGGCTACACCTTC CASSDRGRNYGYTF TRBJ1-2 TRBV25-1 - -
TGTGCCAGCAGCGTAGCTGGGGGCAGCTATGGCTACACCTTC CASSVAGGSYGYTF TRBJ1-2 TRBV9 - -
TGTGCCAGCGGCAGGGGAGGCAATCAGCCCCAGCATTTT CASGRGGNQPQHF TRBJ1-5 TRBV3-1/TRBV3-2 once -
TGCGCCAGCACATTAACTAATTCACCCCTCCACTTT CASTLTNSPLHF TRBJ1-6 TRBV10-2 - -
TGCGCCAGCAGCCATGGACAGGGGGAAGAGACCCAGTACTTC CASSHGQGEETQYF TRBJ2-5 TRBV4-3 - TRBD1
TGTGCCAGCAGCTCACCCTCCTACGAGCAGTACTTC CASSSPSYEQYF TRBJ2-7 TRBV7-9 - -
TGTGCCAGCAGCCCCTATGGGGGGGGTTTCACCGGGGAGCTGTTTTTT CASSPYGGGFTGELFF TRBJ2-2 TRBV7-2 - TRBD2
TGTGCCAGCAGTGCGGCTGGACAGGGCCAAGAGACCCAGTACTTC CASSAAGQGQETQYF TRBJ2-5 TRBV25-1 once TRBD1